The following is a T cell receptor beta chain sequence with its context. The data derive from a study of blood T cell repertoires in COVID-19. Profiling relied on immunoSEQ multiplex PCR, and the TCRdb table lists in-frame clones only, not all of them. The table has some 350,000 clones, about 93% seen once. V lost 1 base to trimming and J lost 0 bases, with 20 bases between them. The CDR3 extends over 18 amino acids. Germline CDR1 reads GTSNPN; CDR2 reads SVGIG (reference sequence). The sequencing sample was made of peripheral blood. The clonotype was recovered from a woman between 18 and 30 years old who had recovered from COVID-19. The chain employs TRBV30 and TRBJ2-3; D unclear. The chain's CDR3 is CAWSGQRGSVFSTDTQYF. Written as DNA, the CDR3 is TGTGCCTGGAGTGGTCAGCGTGGCAGCGTTTTTAGCACAGATACGCAGTATTTT.